The T cell receptor beta chain under discussion was sequenced for a study of blood T cell repertoires in COVID-19. Here immunoSEQ multiplex PCR was the method, and the copy in TCRdb shows in-frame clones only, minus some. The sample records about 180,000 clones, 80% to 85% being singletons. Those enrolled in Seattle joined during active infection and were followed longitudinally afterward. Trimming cost V 3 bases and J 5 bases, with 13 bases left between them. The germline V gene has CDR1 DFQATT and CDR2 SNEGSKA (reference sequence). The CDR3 spans 13 residues. The rearrangement uses TRBV20-1 and TRBJ1-1, with D hard to call. Specimen: peripheral blood. The sequence derives from an elderly woman with COVID-19, enrolled during active disease. CDR3 protein: CSASKGGNTEAFF. The DNA for the CDR3 is TGCAGTGCTAGTAAGGGAGGAAATACTGAAGCTTTCTTT.